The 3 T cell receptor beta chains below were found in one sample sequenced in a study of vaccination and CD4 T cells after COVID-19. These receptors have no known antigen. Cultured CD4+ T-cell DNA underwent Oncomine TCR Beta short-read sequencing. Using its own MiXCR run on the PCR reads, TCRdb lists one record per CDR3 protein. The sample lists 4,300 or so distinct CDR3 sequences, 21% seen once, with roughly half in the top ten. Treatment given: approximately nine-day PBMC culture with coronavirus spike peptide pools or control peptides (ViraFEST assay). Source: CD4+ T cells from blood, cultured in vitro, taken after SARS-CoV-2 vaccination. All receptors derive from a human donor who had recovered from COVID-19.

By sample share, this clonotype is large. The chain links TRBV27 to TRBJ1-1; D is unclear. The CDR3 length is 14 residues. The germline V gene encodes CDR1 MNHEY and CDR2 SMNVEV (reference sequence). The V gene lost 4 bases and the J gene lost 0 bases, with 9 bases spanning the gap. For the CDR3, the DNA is TGTGCCAGCAGTTCGTACACCCTGAACACTGAAGCTTTCTTT. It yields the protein CASSSYTLNTEAFF.

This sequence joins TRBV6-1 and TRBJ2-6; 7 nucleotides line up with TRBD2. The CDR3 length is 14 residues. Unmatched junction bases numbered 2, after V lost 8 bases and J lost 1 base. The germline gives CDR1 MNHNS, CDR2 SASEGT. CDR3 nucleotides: TGTGCCAGCCTGGGGGGGTCTGGGGCCAACGTCCTGACTTTC. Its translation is CASLGGSGANVLTF.

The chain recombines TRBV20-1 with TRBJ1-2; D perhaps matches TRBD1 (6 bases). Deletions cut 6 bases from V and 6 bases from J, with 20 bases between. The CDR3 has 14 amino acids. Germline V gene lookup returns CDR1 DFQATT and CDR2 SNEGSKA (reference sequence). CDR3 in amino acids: CSAVKSGGKNGYTF. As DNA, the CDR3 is TGCAGTGCAGTAAAAAGCGGGGGCAAGAATGGCTACACCTTC.